The 13 T cell receptor beta chains listed next were all sequenced from one sample in a study of blood T cell repertoires in COVID-19. Some clones are missing from TCRdb's copy, which holds only in-frame ones; the method was immunoSEQ multiplex PCR. The table includes 150,000 or so clones, 75% to 90% detected once. The sample comprised peripheral blood. These receptor sequences come from a man between 18 and 35 years old with COVID-19, enrolled during active disease.

The V and J genes are TRBV14 and TRBJ1-4, with D perhaps TRBD1 (5 bases). CDR3 length equals 14 residues. Germline lookup yields CDR1 SGHDN and CDR2 FVKESK. V dropped 5 bases and J dropped 8 bases, with 15 bases sitting between them. CDR3 region: CASSAGTRREKLFF. CDR3 DNA sequence: TGTGCCAGCAGCGCCGGGACTAGACGGGAAAAACTGTTTTTT.

V usage is TRBV29-1 and J usage is TRBJ2-1; TRBD2 matches at 11 bases. The CDR3 covers 17 residues. The trim removed 7 bases at V and 3 bases at J, leaving 14 bases unmatched. Germline-derived CDR1 and CDR2 are SQVTM and ANQGSEA. The CDR3 protein is CSGTGTSGLTFYNEQFF. The CDR3 nucleotides are TGCAGCGGGACCGGGACTAGCGGATTGACATTCTACAATGAGCAGTTCTTC.

V is TRBV6-5 and J is TRBJ2-1; 8 nucleotides align to TRBD2. In germline, CDR1 is MNHEY, CDR2 SVGAGI. The CDR3 is 14 residues long. The J segment lost 2 bases and the V segment lost 7 bases, leaving 4 bases of the junction unmatched. The CDR3 coding sequence is TGTGCCAGCACTCGGGGGGGAACCTACAATGAGCAGTTCTTC. Encoded protein: CASTRGGTYNEQFF.

In DNA form, the CDR3 reads TGTGCCAGCAGCGTAGGTGGAGCGGGAACTCGGGAGCAGTACTTC. Translated, it gives CASSVGGAGTREQYF. The chain couples TRBV9 to TRBJ2-7; 7 bases are a match to TRBD2. The V gene's germline CDR1 is SGDLS and CDR2 YYNGEE. The V gene end was trimmed by 0 bases and the J gene end by 7 bases; junction bases not matched to a gene: 10. CDR3 length equals 15 residues.

The chain employs TRBV28 and TRBJ2-7, with D hard to call. CDR1 and CDR2 (germline): MDHEN, SYDVKM. Trimming cost V 3 bases and J 0 bases, with 6 bases left between them. The length of the CDR3 is 13 residues. This chain's CDR3 is CASSLSSSYEQYF. The CDR3, as DNA: TGTGCCAGCAGTTTGTCTTCCTCCTACGAGCAGTACTTC.

The chain links TRBV5-6 to TRBJ2-7; no definite D call. Germline values: CDR1 SGHDT, CDR2 YYEEEE. The CDR3 covers 13 residues. Trimming shortened V by 0 bases and J by 3 bases, and 7 bases separated the two germline ends. The CDR3 region has the DNA TGTGCCAGCAGCTTGGGGGCAGGCTACGAGCAGTACTTC. As protein: CASSLGAGYEQYF.

This chain joins TRBV27 and TRBJ2-3; the D gene is possibly TRBD1 (6 bases). V lost 6 bases to trimming and J lost 4 bases, with 11 bases between them. Germline V gene sequence: CDR1 MNHEY, CDR2 SMNVEV (reference sequence). The CDR3 totals 13 residues. The CDR3 is CASRLQGSDTQYF. CDR3 bases: TGTGCCAGCAGACTACAGGGTTCAGATACGCAGTATTTT.

This rearrangement joins TRBV4-3 to TRBJ2-7; 7 bases line up with TRBD1. V trimming: 5 bases; J trimming: 2 bases; junction bases outside the gene matches: 12. The CDR3 spans 16 residues. Germline CDR1 and CDR2: LGHNA and YSLEER. For the CDR3, the DNA is TGCGCCAGCAGCTCGCAAAACAGGGGTAATCCCTACGAGCAGTACTTC. It yields the protein CASSSQNRGNPYEQYF.

The chain combines TRBV29-1 with TRBJ1-2; D is ambiguous. There are 12 residues in the CDR3. Between the trimmed V and J ends, which lost 2 bases and 4 bases, there was a span of 8 bases. Germline values: CDR1 SQVTM, CDR2 ANQGSEA. CDR3 loop: CSVEREIYGYTF. As DNA, the CDR3 is TGCAGCGTTGAACGGGAAATCTATGGCTACACCTTC. Full variable domain (rest looked up from reference TRBV29-1 and TRBJ1-2): SAVISQKPSRDICQRGTSLTIQCQVDSQVTMMFWYRQQPGQSLTLIATANQGSEATYESGFVIDKFPISRPNLTFSTLTVSNMSPEDSSIYLCSVEREIYGYTFGSGTRLTVV.

The chain carries TRBV19 and TRBJ1-1; 8 bases align to TRBD1. This CDR3 is built from 21 residues. Trimming removed 3 bases from V and 1 base from J; junction bases left unmatched: 22. The germline V gene encodes CDR1 LNHDA and CDR2 SQIVND (reference sequence). The CDR3 sequence: CASSMDNSRRATGVQNTEAFF. The CDR3 DNA follows: TGTGCCAGTAGTATGGACAATTCCCGGAGGGCGACAGGGGTCCAGAACACTGAAGCTTTCTTT.

This chain joins TRBV3-1 (or the pseudogene TRBV3-2) and TRBJ2-7; D gene unclear. Trimming removed 1 base at V and 1 base at J, with 8 bases between. This CDR3 spans 14 amino acids. Germline CDR1 is LGHDT and CDR2 is YNNKEL (reference sequence). The CDR3 DNA reads as TGTGCCAGCAGCCAAGTCTCAGCGTCCTACGAGCAGTACTTC. The encoded protein is CASSQVSASYEQYF.

This clone has just one count. The chain couples TRBV29-1 to TRBJ2-1; 11 nucleotides line up with TRBD2. The CDR3 is 14 residues long. CDR1 is SQVTM, CDR2 ANQGSEA, per germline. V shed 7 bases and J 4 bases; nucleotides not matched to a gene: 6. The CDR3 protein is CSASGTSGYNEQFF. CDR3 bases: TGCAGCGCATCCGGGACTAGCGGATACAATGAGCAGTTCTTC.

The V and J genes are TRBV6-5 and TRBJ2-2; 7 nucleotides line up with TRBD2. V was clipped by 5 bases and J by 2 bases; unmatched bases: 5. The CDR3 covers 15 residues. Germline CDR1 reads MNHEY; CDR2 reads SVGAGI. The CDR3 here is CASSLAVDNTGELFF. The CDR3 region has the DNA TGTGCCAGCAGTCTAGCGGTAGACAACACCGGGGAGCTGTTTTTT.